The source of this T cell receptor (beta chain) is a study of CD8 T cells in Susac syndrome. An input of 0.5 to 1 ug of RNA was subjected to reverse transcription using random hexamers. Via MiXCR, TCRdb re-called the immunoSEQ multiplex PCR reads, giving one row per CDR3 protein. The sample holds over 130,000 distinct CDR3 sequences; 95% are singletons and the top ten take approximately 0.13%. Looked up from germline, CDR1 is GTSNPN and CDR2 is SVGIG (reference sequence). The CDR3 has 11 residues. V was shortened by 0 bases and J by 13 bases, with 12 bases between the two germline ends. V usage is TRBV30 and J usage is TRBJ1-2; tentative D call: TRBD1 (5 bases). Input material: CD4+ T cells from PBMCs. The origin of this receptor is a human donor with Susac syndrome. In DNA, the CDR3 is TGTGCCTGGAGTGTAAGCGGAAGGGGCACCTTC. The encoded protein is CAWSVSGRGTF.